This TCR beta chain was observed in a study of T cell responses to AZD1222 COVID-19 vaccine. Study-wide points: Only a handful of AZD1222 recipients were seropositive at baseline. Clonal diversity was possibly underestimated, and white British individuals and females predominated among donors.

A word on this clone: The antigen remains unidentified.

Sequenced by immunoSEQ multiplex PCR; TCRdb stores in-frame clones only, minus some. The sample contains almost 70,000 clones, roughly 80% of which appear only once. Germline-derived CDR1 and CDR2 are GTSNPN and SVGIG (reference sequence). V was clipped by 3 bases and J by 4 bases, with 18 bases between them. The CDR3 is 15 residues long. The source of this sequence is an adult who received the AZD1222 COVID-19 vaccine. The starting material was peripheral blood, obtained 28 days after the second AZD1222 dose. V and J are TRBV30 and TRBJ1-1; D is unclear. Written as DNA, the CDR3 is TGTGCCTGGAGAGGTCAGGTAGGCCTCGCCACTGAAGCTTTCTTT. Protein: CAWRGQVGLATEAFF.